Detailed here is one TCR beta chain. Its target is not known. When sampled, the donors appeared nominally healthy, though they likely had unrecorded immune exposures. Germline CDR1 and CDR2: MNHEY and SMNVEV (reference sequence). J gave up 1 base and V 7 bases, and 4 bases lay outside the gene matches. CDR3 size: 15 residues. The data stem from a study of cytomegalovirus exposure and HLA in healthy donors. 60 Vbeta and 13 Jbeta primers were used in PCR. TCRdb's copy holds only in-frame clones and misses some; the assay was immunoSEQ multiplex PCR. Found here are over 100,000 clones, about 87% of them singletons; the top ten hold about 5.5%. Study-level results: By HLA locus, TCR association rates varied in a later analysis, with DRB1 showing the most and HLA-C the fewest. A few CMV-associated chains were confirmed in vitro to be specific for CMV antigens. After further analysis at a later stage, roughly 16,000 TCR beta sequences were associated with HLA alleles at 0.05 false discovery rate.

This chain joins TRBV27 and TRBJ2-2; 9 nucleotides align to TRBD1. What was sequenced was PBMCs. This receptor was obtained from a woman in her 30s in good health and CMV-seronegative. This CDR3 reads CASTSDRGNTGELFF. The DNA of the CDR3 is TGTGCCAGCACCTCGGACAGGGGGAACACCGGGGAGCTGTTTTTT.